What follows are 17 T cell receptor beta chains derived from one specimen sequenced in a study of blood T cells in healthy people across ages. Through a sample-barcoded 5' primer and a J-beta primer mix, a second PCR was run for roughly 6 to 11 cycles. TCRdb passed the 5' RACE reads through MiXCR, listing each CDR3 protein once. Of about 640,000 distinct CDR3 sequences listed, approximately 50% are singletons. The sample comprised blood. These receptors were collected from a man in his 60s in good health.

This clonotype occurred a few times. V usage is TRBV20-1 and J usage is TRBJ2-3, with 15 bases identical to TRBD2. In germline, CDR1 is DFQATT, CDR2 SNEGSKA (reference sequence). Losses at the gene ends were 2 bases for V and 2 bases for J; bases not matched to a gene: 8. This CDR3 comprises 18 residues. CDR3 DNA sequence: TGCAGTGCTAGACCGGGACTAGCGGGGGGCCCCGACACAGATACGCAGTATTTT. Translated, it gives CSARPGLAGGPDTDTQYF.

The CDR3 bases are TGTGCCAGCAGCTTAGAGCGGACAGGAACGTGGTTCTTC. This translates into CASSLERTGTWFF. This sequence joins TRBV7-2 and TRBJ2-1; TRBD1 matches at 7 bases. The CDR3 is 13 residues long. V dropped 1 base and J dropped 15; count of bases not matched to a gene: 9. Germline loops: CDR1 SGHTA, CDR2 FQGNSA.

In DNA, the CDR3 is TGTGCCAGCAGTTTAGTAGGGGGGCTGATTGAAGAGCAGTACTTC. Translated, it gives CASSLVGGLIEEQYF. The genes are TRBV12-3 or TRBV12-4 and TRBJ2-7; D is possibly TRBD1 or TRBD2 (6 bases each). The CDR3 has 15 amino acids. V lost 1 base, J lost 7 bases, and 17 bases lay in between.

CDR3 bases: TGCGCCAGCAGCTTGGGGACTAGCGGGAACTTCCAAGAGTCCCAGTACTTC. Protein sequence: CASSLGTSGNFQESQYF. The genes are TRBV5-1 and TRBJ2-7; 12 bases are shared with TRBD2. V lost 0 bases, J lost 10 bases, and 14 bases stayed unmatched. This CDR3 spans 17 amino acids. From germline, CDR1 is SGHRS and CDR2 YFSETQ.

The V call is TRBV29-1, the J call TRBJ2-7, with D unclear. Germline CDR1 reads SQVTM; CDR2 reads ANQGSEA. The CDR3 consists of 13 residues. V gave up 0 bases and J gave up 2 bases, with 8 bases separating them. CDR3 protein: CSVEDETPYEQYF. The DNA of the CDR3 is TGCAGCGTTGAAGATGAAACCCCCTACGAGCAGTACTTC.

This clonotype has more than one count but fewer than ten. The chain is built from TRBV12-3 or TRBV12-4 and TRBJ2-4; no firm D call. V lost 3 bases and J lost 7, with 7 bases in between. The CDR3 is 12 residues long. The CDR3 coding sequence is TGTGCCAGCAGTTTTGAGGAGAACATTCAGTACTTC. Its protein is CASSFEENIQYF.

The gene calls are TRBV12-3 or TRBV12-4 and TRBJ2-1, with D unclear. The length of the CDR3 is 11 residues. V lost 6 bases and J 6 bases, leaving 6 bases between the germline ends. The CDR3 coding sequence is TGTGCCAGCAGAGGATTCAATGAGCAGTTCTTC. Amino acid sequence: CASRGFNEQFF.

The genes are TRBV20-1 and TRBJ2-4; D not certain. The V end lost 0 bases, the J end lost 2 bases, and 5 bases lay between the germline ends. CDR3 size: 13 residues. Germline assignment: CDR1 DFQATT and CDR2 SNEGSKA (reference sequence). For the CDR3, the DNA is TGCAGTGCTAGAGATTCCACCAAAAACATTCAGTACTTC. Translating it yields CSARDSTKNIQYF.

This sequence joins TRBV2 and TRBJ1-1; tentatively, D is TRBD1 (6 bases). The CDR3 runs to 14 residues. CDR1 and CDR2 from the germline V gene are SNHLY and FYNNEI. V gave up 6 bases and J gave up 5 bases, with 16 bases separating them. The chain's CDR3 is CASSRRQEGTEAFF. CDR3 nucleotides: TGTGCCAGCAGCAGACGACAGGAGGGAACTGAAGCTTTCTTT.

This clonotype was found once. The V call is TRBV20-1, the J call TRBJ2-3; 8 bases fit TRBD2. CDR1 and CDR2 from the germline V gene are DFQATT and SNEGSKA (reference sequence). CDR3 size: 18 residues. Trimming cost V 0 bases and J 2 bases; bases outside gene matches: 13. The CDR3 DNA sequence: TGCAGTGCTAGAGATGGTCCCCGGCGGGGGGCTCTCACAGATACGCAGTATTTT. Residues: CSARDGPRRGALTDTQYF.

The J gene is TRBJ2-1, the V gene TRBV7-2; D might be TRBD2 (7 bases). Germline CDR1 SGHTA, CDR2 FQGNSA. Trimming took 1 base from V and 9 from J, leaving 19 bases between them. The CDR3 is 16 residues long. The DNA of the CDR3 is TGTGCCAGCAGCTTAGTAGGGGGGGGGGCCAGGGGTGAGCAGTTCTTC. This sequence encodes CASSLVGGGARGEQFF.

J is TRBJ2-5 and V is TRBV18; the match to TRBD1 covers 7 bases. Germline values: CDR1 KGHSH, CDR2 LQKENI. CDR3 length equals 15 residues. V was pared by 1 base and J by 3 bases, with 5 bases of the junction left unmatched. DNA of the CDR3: TGTGCCAGCTCACCACAAGGGCAGGGGGAAGAGACCCAGTACTTC. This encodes CASSPQGQGEETQYF.

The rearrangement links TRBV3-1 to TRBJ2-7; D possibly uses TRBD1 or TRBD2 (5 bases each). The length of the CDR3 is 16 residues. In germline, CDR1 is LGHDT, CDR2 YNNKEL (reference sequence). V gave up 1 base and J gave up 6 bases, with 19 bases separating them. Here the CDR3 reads CASSQGYGMRGSEQYF. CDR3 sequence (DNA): TGTGCCAGCAGCCAAGGTTATGGGATGAGGGGTTCCGAGCAGTACTTC.

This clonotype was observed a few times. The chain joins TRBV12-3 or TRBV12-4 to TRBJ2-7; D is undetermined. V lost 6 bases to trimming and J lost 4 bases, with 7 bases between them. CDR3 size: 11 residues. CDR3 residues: CASSNQYEQYF. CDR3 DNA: TGTGCCAGCAGCAATCAATACGAGCAGTACTTC.

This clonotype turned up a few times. DNA of the CDR3: TGCAGCGTTCGGCCAGGACTGAACACTGAAGCTTTCTTT. As protein: CSVRPGLNTEAFF. The rearrangement uses TRBV29-1 and TRBJ1-1; D gene unclear. Germline CDR1 SQVTM, CDR2 ANQGSEA. The ends were cut back, 5 bases at V and 0 bases at J, with 10 bases in the middle. The CDR3 is 13 residues long.

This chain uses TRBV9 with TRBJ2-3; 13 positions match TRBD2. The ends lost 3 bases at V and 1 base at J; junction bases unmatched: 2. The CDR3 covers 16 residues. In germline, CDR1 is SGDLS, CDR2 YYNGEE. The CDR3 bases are TGTGCCAGCAGCGCAGGACTAGCGGGGGGCACAGATACGCAGTATTTT. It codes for CASSAGLAGGTDTQYF.

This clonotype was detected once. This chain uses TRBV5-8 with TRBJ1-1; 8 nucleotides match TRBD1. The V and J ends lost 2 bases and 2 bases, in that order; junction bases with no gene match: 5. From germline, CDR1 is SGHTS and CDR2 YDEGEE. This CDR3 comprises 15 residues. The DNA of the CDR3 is TGTGCCAGCAGCTTTGTACAGGGGGGAAACACTGAAGCTTTCTTT. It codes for CASSFVQGGNTEAFF.